The rows below give T cell receptor beta chains drawn from one sample of a study of T-cell memory formation after mild COVID-19. TCRdb redid the calling of the 5' RACE reads with MiXCR, one entry per CDR3 protein. The repertoire consists of fewer than 600,000 distinct CDR3 sequences, with less than 25% occurring once and the leading ten covering approximately 8.4%. The material sequenced was PBMCs or a T cell subset sorted from them (not recorded which). These TCRs come from an adult woman who had mild COVID-19 (a few samples of this study predate the infection). Cell type and time point are not known. Each CDR3 is given with its conserved first and last residue. A D gene is named only where the DNA matches it firmly. The listing skips clone size in some rows; elsewhere it reads once, few, many or a size class.

D	V	J	size	DNA	CDR3
TRBD2	TRBV3-1	TRBJ2-2	few	TGTGCCAGCAGCCGGAACGGACTAGCGGGAAACACCGGGGAGCTGTTTTTT	CASSRNGLAGNTGELFF
-	TRBV7-8	TRBJ2-3	-	TGTGCCAGCAGCAAGGGTAGGACCCGAGATACGCAGTATTTT	CASSKGRTRDTQYF
TRBD2	TRBV19	TRBJ2-1	-	TGTGCCAGTAGTATGTGGCTAGCGGGTAGAGTCGATGAGCAGTTCTTC	CASSMWLAGRVDEQFF
TRBD2	TRBV29-1	TRBJ2-3	few	TGCAGCGTTCTTCCACTAGCGGTCACAGATACGCAGTATTTT	CSVLPLAVTDTQYF
-	TRBV5-1	TRBJ2-5	many	TGCGCCAGCAGCTTGGGGTCCGTGTACCAAGAGACCCAGTACTTC	CASSLGSVYQETQYF
-	TRBV5-1	TRBJ2-5	-	TGCGCCAGCAGCGGTGGGCGGGGAGGACCACAAGAGACCCAGTACTTC	CASSGGRGGPQETQYF
-	TRBV28	TRBJ1-2	few	TGTGCCAGCAGACTAAACGGGGCCCTGTATGGCTACACCTTC	CASRLNGALYGYTF
-	TRBV7-2	TRBJ2-5	many	TGTGCCAGCAGCTCGTACAGCCTCCAAGAGACCCAGTACTTC	CASSSYSLQETQYF
-	TRBV12-3/TRBV12-4	TRBJ1-3	few	TGTGCCAGCAGGGGAGACCAGGCGGCCCGCAGGGCTGGAAACACCATATATTTT	CASRGDQAARRAGNTIYF
-	TRBV12-5	TRBJ2-1	-	TGTGCTAGTGGTTTGGTACAAGCGGAGCGTGAGCAGTTCTTC	CASGLVQAEREQFF
TRBD1	TRBV5-6	TRBJ1-2	few	TGTGCCAGCAGCTTGGGGCAGGGGGCGCGAGGCTACACCTTC	CASSLGQGARGYTF
TRBD1	TRBV4-1	TRBJ1-2	few	TGCGCCAGCAGCCAAGTAGGAGGGGGCTCTGACTATGGCTACACCTTC	CASSQVGGGSDYGYTF
-	TRBV18	TRBJ1-2	-	TGTGCCAGCTCACCGGGACCCCCAGGAGAGGGTGGCTACACCTTC	CASSPGPPGEGGYTF
TRBD2	TRBV5-4	TRBJ2-3	-	TGTGCCAGCGAGGAGCGGGAGCGCGCAGATACGCAGTATTTT	CASEERERADTQYF
TRBD1	TRBV7-8	TRBJ2-1	few	TGTGCCAGCAGCCCCGTTCAGGGGGCGACGTACAATGAGCAGTTCTTC	CASSPVQGATYNEQFF
TRBD1	TRBV7-3	TRBJ2-7	few	TGTGCCAGCAGCCCTAGGACAGGGGCCAAGTTCTACGAGCAGTACTTC	CASSPRTGAKFYEQYF
-	TRBV4-2	TRBJ1-4	few	TGTGCCAGCAGCCAACTAACCCAGTCAGGCAATGAAAAACTGTTTTTT	CASSQLTQSGNEKLFF
-	TRBV29-1	TRBJ2-3	few	TGCAGCGTTCTAGGGGGTTTGGTAGATACGCAGTATTTT	CSVLGGLVDTQYF
-	TRBV15	TRBJ1-4	many	TGTGCCACCAGCAGATCCACAGGGTTGGAAGAAAAACTGTTTTTT	CATSRSTGLEEKLFF
-	TRBV27	TRBJ2-7	-	TGTGCCAGCAGTTTTTCTAGGACACCCTCCTACGAGCAGTACTTC	CASSFSRTPSYEQYF
-	TRBV3-1	TRBJ1-1	-	TGTGCCAGCAGCCGGATAGTCAACACTGAAGCTTTCTTT	CASSRIVNTEAFF
TRBD2	TRBV25-1	TRBJ2-1	many	TGTGCCAGCAGTGAATGGGGACTAGGGGGTGAGCAGTTCTTC	CASSEWGLGGEQFF
-	TRBV4-1	TRBJ1-2	-	TGCGCCAGCAGCCAAGATGTCGGGGGGCCTAGCTATGGCTACACCTTC	CASSQDVGGPSYGYTF
-	TRBV5-5	TRBJ1-2	few	TGTGCCAGCCGCTCGGGTAGCAGTCAATATGGCTACACCTTC	CASRSGSSQYGYTF
TRBD1	TRBV7-4	TRBJ2-3	few	TGTGCCAGCAGCTTAGAACCGGGACAGGGGGCATCAGATACGCAGTATTTT	CASSLEPGQGASDTQYF
-	TRBV12-3/TRBV12-4	TRBJ1-1	few	TGTGCCAGCAGACCAGACGGTGGGGGAGCTGAAGCTTTCTTT	CASRPDGGGAEAFF
-	TRBV5-1	TRBJ1-2	-	TGCGCCAGCAGCTTAAGGGCCTATTACTATGGCTACACCTTC	CASSLRAYYYGYTF
TRBD2	TRBV18	TRBJ2-1	-	TGTGCCAGCTCACCAGGGACTAGCGGGGGCAATGAGCAGTTCTTC	CASSPGTSGGNEQFF
-	TRBV6-2/TRBV6-3	TRBJ2-1	-	TGTGCCAGCAGTTCTCTTTTTAGGGGGGAGGGCCCGACCTACAATGAGCAGTTCTTC	CASSSLFRGEGPTYNEQFF
-	TRBV7-6	TRBJ2-1	-	TGTGCCAGCACCTTAGAGGGGGTACATGAGCAGTTCTTC	CASTLEGVHEQFF
-	TRBV7-3	TRBJ2-4	-	TGTGCCAGCAGCTCCGGAGGCCACACCGACATTCAGTACTTC	CASSSGGHTDIQYF
-	TRBV3-1	TRBJ1-2	-	TGTGCCAGCAGCCAAGATTTCGCAGGTCGGGGCTACACCTTC	CASSQDFAGRGYTF
TRBD1	TRBV6-1	TRBJ1-2	-	TGTGCCAGCAGAAATACCGCCGGGACAGGGGGACCTACCGGCTACACCTTC	CASRNTAGTGGPTGYTF
-	TRBV4-2	TRBJ2-7	few	TGTGCCAGCAGCCAAGTATTCTCCTACGAGCAGTACTTC	CASSQVFSYEQYF
TRBD1	TRBV10-3	TRBJ1-6	few	TGTGCCATTATGGACAGGGGGACTGATTCACCCCTCCACTTT	CAIMDRGTDSPLHF
-	TRBV27	TRBJ1-1	few	TGTGCCAGCAGCTACGGGGGGGCAATAGCTGAAGCTTTCTTT	CASSYGGAIAEAFF
TRBD1	TRBV3-1	TRBJ2-7	-	TGTGCCAGCAGCCCTAAACAGGGGGCATCGTCCTACGAGCAGTACTTC	CASSPKQGASSYEQYF
-	TRBV4-1	TRBJ1-1	few	TGCGCCAGCAGCCAGAGCCTGTTACGGGATCCGCACACTGAAGCTTTCTTT	CASSQSLLRDPHTEAFF
-	TRBV29-1	TRBJ2-6	-	TGCAGCGCTAAGAGTGGGAACTCTGGGGCCAACGTCCTGACTTTC	CSAKSGNSGANVLTF
-	TRBV7-9	TRBJ1-6	few	TGTGCCAGCAGCCCCGCAGGGAATTCACCCCTCCACTTT	CASSPAGNSPLHF
TRBD1	TRBV7-9	TRBJ2-5	-	TGTGCCAGCAGCTTGACCTCGGGACAGGGGCGAGAGACCCAGTACTTC	CASSLTSGQGRETQYF
TRBD1	TRBV29-1	TRBJ1-1	few	TGCAGCGTTGCCGGACAGGTGAACACTGAAGCTTTCTTT	CSVAGQVNTEAFF
-	TRBV5-1	TRBJ2-1	many	TGCGCCAGCAGCTCCCAGCTCTTTAGCTCCTACAATGAGCAGTTCTTC	CASSSQLFSSYNEQFF
-	TRBV5-1	TRBJ2-3	many	TGCGCCAGCAGCTTGGTCGGGAGCACAGATACGCAGTATTTT	CASSLVGSTDTQYF
-	TRBV11-2	TRBJ2-1	-	TGTGCCAGCAGCTTAGAGGGGCCAAAGGGTCGGTTC	CASSLEGPKGRF
-	TRBV12-3/TRBV12-4	TRBJ2-4	few	TGTGCCAGCAGTTTATCAGGGAGGGGGGTTTACATTCAGTACTTC	CASSLSGRGVYIQYF
-	TRBV6-1	TRBJ2-5	-	TGTGCCAGCACAACAGGGAAAAAGACCCAGTACTTC	CASTTGKKTQYF
-	TRBV4-2	TRBJ2-2	-	TGTGCCAGCAGCCAAGCCCAGCGGTACACCGGGGAGCTGTTTTTT	CASSQAQRYTGELFF
-	TRBV6-6	TRBJ1-2	-	TGTGCCAGCAGCAAAAGGGCAGGGTCAGTGGGCTACACCTTC	CASSKRAGSVGYTF
TRBD2	TRBV2	TRBJ2-7	once	TGTGCCAGCAGTTGGGCTAGCGGGATCTACGAGCAGTACTTC	CASSWASGIYEQYF
-	TRBV20-1	TRBJ1-5	-	TGCAGTGCTAGAGATGGCACAGGCGGGCAGCCCCAGCATTTT	CSARDGTGGQPQHF
-	TRBV12-3/TRBV12-4	TRBJ2-7	-	TGTGCCAGCAGTTTATCCGGGGCGACGCCTTACGAGCAGTACTTC	CASSLSGATPYEQYF
-	TRBV9	TRBJ2-7	few	TGTGCCAGCAGCCCCGGGACACCGGACGAGCAGTACTTC	CASSPGTPDEQYF
-	TRBV6-2/TRBV6-3	TRBJ1-4	-	TGTGCCAGCAGTTACTCGGGGTCCCGAAGAAATGAAAAACTGTTTTTT	CASSYSGSRRNEKLFF
-	TRBV13	TRBJ2-7	-	TGTGCCAGCAGCTACCCTTGGACAGTCTACGAGCAGTACTTC	CASSYPWTVYEQYF
-	TRBV6-5	TRBJ2-7	-	TGTGCCAGCACCGACGGCCTGAAGAGCGAGCAGTACTTC	CASTDGLKSEQYF